This T cell receptor beta chain was observed in a study of T-cell reconstitution after alpha-beta-depleted transplantation in children. Study findings and constraints: One year after transplant, T-cell counts and diversity came mostly from newly produced T cells.

This clonotype occurred many times. What it recognizes is unknown. CDR1 is SGHDT and CDR2 is YYEEEE in the germline V gene. The V segment lost 0 bases and the J segment 3 bases; nucleotides outside the gene matches: 6. The CDR3 is 16 amino acids. It was with unique molecular identifiers that the TCRbeta library was prepared. In TCRdb, the PCR reads were re-called with MiXCR into one record per CDR3 protein. The sample records approximately 630,000 distinct CDR3 sequences, 10% to 15% being singletons. The chain recombines TRBV5-6 with TRBJ2-3; the match to TRBD2 covers 8 bases. The TCR originated in a girl aged 2-10 years with congenital amegakaryocytic thrombocytopenia, due to receive a stem cell transplant. Here the sequenced sample was PBMCs, taken before TCRalphabeta/CD19-depleted stem cell transplant. In DNA, the CDR3 is TGTGCCAGCAGCTTGGTAAGCGGGAGACTTACAGATACGCAGTATTTT. It is translated as CASSLVSGRLTDTQYF.